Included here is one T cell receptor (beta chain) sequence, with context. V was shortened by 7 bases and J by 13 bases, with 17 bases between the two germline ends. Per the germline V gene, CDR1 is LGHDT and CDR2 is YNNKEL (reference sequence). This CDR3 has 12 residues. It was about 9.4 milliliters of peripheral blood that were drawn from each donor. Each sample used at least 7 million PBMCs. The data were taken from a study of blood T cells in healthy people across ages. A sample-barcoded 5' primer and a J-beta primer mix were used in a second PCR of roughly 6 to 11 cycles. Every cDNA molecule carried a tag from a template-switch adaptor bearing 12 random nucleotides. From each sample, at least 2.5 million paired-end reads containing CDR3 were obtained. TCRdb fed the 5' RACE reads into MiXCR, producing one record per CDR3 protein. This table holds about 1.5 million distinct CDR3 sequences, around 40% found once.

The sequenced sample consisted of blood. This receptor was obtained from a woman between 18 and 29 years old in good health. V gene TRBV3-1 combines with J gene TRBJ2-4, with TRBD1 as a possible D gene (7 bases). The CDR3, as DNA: TGTGCCAGCACCGATACCAGGGGGGCGCAGTACTTC. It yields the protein CASTDTRGAQYF.